The T cell receptor beta chain under discussion was sequenced for a study of T cells in Graves' hyperthyroidism and ophthalmopathy. Study-wide results and caveats: Blood shared most expanded thyroid clonotypes above 0.001. From stable hyperthyroidism, ophthalmopathy was set apart by a 13 V-J model. With a median lead of approximately six months before onset, the model predicted ophthalmopathy.

Researchers amplified the TCR beta CDR3 regions from RNA transcripts. The study used the HTBI primer set for a first-round RT-PCR of the TCR CDR3. TCRdb itself ran the multiplex PCR reads through MiXCR, one entry per CDR3 protein. The data show hundreds of thousands of distinct CDR3 sequences, with about 14% seen just once and around 12% held by the top ten. Many counts were recorded for this clonotype. Its target is unknown. Germline CDR1 is MNHNS and CDR2 is SASEGT. The CDR3 consists of 14 residues. V was pared by 1 base and J by 9 bases, with 15 bases between. Orbital computed tomography, thyroid ultrasound, serum thyroxine and TRAb, and clinical symptoms together informed the diagnoses.

This TCR was recovered from a woman in her fifties or sixties with Graves' ophthalmopathy. The source material was blood. This chain connects TRBV6-1 to TRBJ1-1; D is undetermined. CDR3 sequence: CASSEDMEEAQAFF. CDR3 DNA: TGTGCCAGCAGTGAAGACATGGAAGAGGCTCAAGCTTTCTTT.